The 26 T cell receptor beta chains in this list originate from one sample, sequenced in a study of T cells in Graves' hyperthyroidism and ophthalmopathy (dated by TCRdb to the late 2010s). The method behind the library was multiplex PCR. For sequencing, an Illumina HiSeq 2000 was employed. Amplification of TCR beta CDR3 regions was carried out from RNA transcripts. For the first round of RT-PCR on the TCR CDR3, the HTBI primer set was used together with the Qiagen OneStep RT-PCR kit. The public reads were reprocessed in TCRdb via fastp at Q25 and MiXCR, keeping in-frame beta chains. Every CDR3 protein is listed once, alongside the most common genes and DNA of its rows. The sample contains under 300,000 distinct CDR3 sequences, approximately 13% of them found a single time. Roughly 7.9% of the sample is in the top ten clones. Sample: blood. The receptors were sampled from a woman aged 40 to 50 with Graves' hyperthyroidism.

This clonotype was picked up many times. The CDR3: CASSLGPESYNEQFF. In DNA, the CDR3 is TGTGCCAGCAGCTTGGGACCAGAGTCCTACAATGAGCAGTTCTTC. V and J are TRBV7-9 and TRBJ2-1; the D call may be TRBD1 or TRBD2 (5 bases each). V was cut by 3 bases and J by 1 base, with 10 bases left in between. Germline assignment: CDR1 SEHNR and CDR2 FQNEAQ (reference sequence). CDR3 length equals 15 residues.

This clonotype is a singleton in its sample. This chain connects TRBV6-5 to TRBJ2-1; D call uncertain. V dropped 2 bases and J dropped 0 bases, with 8 bases sitting between them. CDR1 MNHEY and CDR2 SVGAGI come from the germline V gene. This CDR3 comprises 15 residues. CDR3 sequence reads: CASSYAPNSYNEQFF. Here the CDR3 DNA reads TGTGCCAGCAGTTACGCCCCCAACTCCTACAATGAGCAGTTCTTC.

This clonotype was counted many times. The V gene is TRBV6-1, the J gene TRBJ1-5; D is unclear. There are 13 residues in the CDR3. Germline V lookup: CDR1 MNHNS, CDR2 SASEGT. V was shortened by 6 bases and J by 6 bases, with 12 bases between the two germline ends. For the CDR3, the DNA is TGTGCCAGCAGAACCCAGGAGCCTCAGCCCCAGCATTTT. It codes for CASRTQEPQPQHF.

This clonotype occurred a few times. The rearrangement joins TRBV20-1 to TRBJ2-7, with 12 bases that match TRBD2. There are 16 residues in the CDR3. V gave up 6 bases and J gave up 1 base; unmatched junction bases: 10. Per the germline V gene, CDR1 is DFQATT and CDR2 is SNEGSKA (reference sequence). CDR3 sequence: CSAQGATSGSSYEQYF. CDR3 nucleotide sequence: TGCAGTGCCCAAGGGGCGACTAGCGGGAGTTCCTACGAGCAGTACTTC.

As concerns this clonotype: A clone one base away is much larger, so this may be a read error. Likely a read error: the CDR3 ends without its conserved phenylalanine or tryptophan. The chain recombines TRBV30 with TRBJ1-1, with D hard to call. Trimming pared 3 bases from V and 6 bases from J, leaving 8 bases between. Germline V gives CDR1 GTSNPN, CDR2 SVGIG (reference sequence). The CDR3 covers 11 residues. CDR3 region: CAWRSLPEAFL. DNA for the CDR3: TGTGCCTGGAGAAGCTTGCCTGAAGCTTTCCTT.

This chain joins TRBV28 and TRBJ2-2, with D perhaps matching TRBD2 (5 bases). Trimming stripped 5 bases from V and 6 bases from J, with 13 bases between. The CDR3 is 14 amino acids. Germline loops: CDR1 MDHEN, CDR2 SYDVKM. CDR3 sequence reads: CASSTRVGAGELFF. DNA for the CDR3: TGTGCCAGCAGTACGCGGGTAGGAGCCGGGGAGCTGTTTTTT.

The rearrangement links TRBV29-1 to TRBJ2-2, with 10 bases identical to TRBD2. This CDR3 has 15 residues. The germline V gene has CDR1 SQVTM and CDR2 ANQGSEA. V trimming: 3 bases; J trimming: 1 base; junction bases outside the gene matches: 2. The CDR3 coding sequence is TGCAGCGTTGACCTAGCGGGAGTGAACACCGGGGAGCTGTTTTTT. This encodes CSVDLAGVNTGELFF.

This clonotype was detected only a few times. J is TRBJ2-1 and V is TRBV5-8; TRBD2 aligns across 7 bases. The germline V gene has CDR1 SGHTS and CDR2 YDEGEE. V gave up 1 base and J gave up 0 bases; unmatched junction bases: 4. The CDR3 has 16 residues. This chain's CDR3 is CASSLLGGSSYNEQFF. The CDR3 region has the DNA TGTGCCAGCAGCTTGTTGGGCGGGAGCTCCTACAATGAGCAGTTCTTC.

In its sample, this clonotype was seen many times. The chain has TRBV10-3 and TRBJ2-5; D is unresolved. The V end lost 5 bases, the J end lost 5 bases, and 6 bases lay between the germline ends. The germline CDR1 and CDR2 sequences are ENHRY and SYGVKD. There are 11 residues in the CDR3. The CDR3: CAISPGETQYF. The CDR3 nucleotides are TGTGCCATCAGTCCTGGGGAGACCCAGTACTTC.

There are many counts of this clonotype. J is TRBJ2-5 and V is TRBV7-9, with a weak D call TRBD2 (6 bases). V was pared by 4 bases and J by 9 bases, with 15 bases between. The CDR3 has 13 amino acids. Germline-derived CDR1 and CDR2 are SEHNR and FQNEAQ (reference sequence). The CDR3 coding sequence is TGTGCCAGCAGCTCGGCTCAGCGCGGGGCCCAGTACTTC. Protein: CASSSAQRGAQYF.

The gene calls are TRBV4-1 and TRBJ2-2; no clear D. Looked up from germline, CDR1 is MGHRA and CDR2 is YSYEKL. The CDR3 runs 13 residues. Trimming cost V 0 bases and J 13 bases, with 12 bases left between them. CDR3 loop: CASSQDYVRGLFF. In DNA, the CDR3 is TGCGCCAGCAGCCAAGATTACGTGCGCGGGCTGTTTTTT.

The V call is TRBV19, the J call TRBJ2-1; 12 bases fit TRBD2. The CDR3 has 16 residues. Germline CDR1 LNHDA, CDR2 SQIVND (reference sequence). V lost 3 bases and J lost 4; bases outside the gene matches: 4. The CDR3 coding sequence is TGTGCCAGTAGTATCTCTAGCGGGAGGGTATACAATGAGCAGTTCTTC. Translated, it gives CASSISSGRVYNEQFF.

This clonotype came up many times. The chain is built from TRBV29-1 and TRBJ2-7, with TRBD1 as a possible D gene (7 bases). Germline CDR1 reads SQVTM; CDR2 reads ANQGSEA. V was trimmed by 3 bases and J by 3 bases, leaving 12 bases between them. The CDR3 is 13 residues long. CDR3 DNA: TGCAGCGTTGATCCAGGGGGGAGCTACGAGCAGTACTTC. It is translated as CSVDPGGSYEQYF.

This clonotype has ten or more counts. This sequence joins TRBV2 and TRBJ1-1; 10 bases match TRBD1. Germline loops: CDR1 SNHLY, CDR2 FYNNEI. This CDR3 contains 15 residues. Trimming took 5 bases from V and 1 from J; bases not matched to a gene: 4. The CDR3 reads CASSFRTGGNTEAFF. Written as DNA, the CDR3 is TGTGCCAGCAGTTTCCGGACAGGGGGGAACACTGAAGCTTTCTTT.

This clonotype was detected many times. V usage is TRBV6-2 or TRBV6-3 and J usage is TRBJ1-1; D not certain. Trimming took off 6 bases at V and 1 base at J, with 9 bases between the two ends. CDR3 size: 13 residues. Germline V gene lookup returns CDR1 MNHEY and CDR2 SVGEGT. The CDR3 is CASRPQKNTEAFF. CDR3 nucleotide sequence: TGTGCCAGCAGACCTCAGAAGAACACTGAAGCTTTCTTT.

This clonotype was found many times. The chain carries TRBV6-1 and TRBJ1-1; 7 bases agree with TRBD1. Unmatched junction bases numbered 3, after V lost 8 bases and J lost 0 bases. CDR1 and CDR2 from the germline V gene are MNHNS and SASEGT. The CDR3 is 13 amino acids. CDR3 protein: CASGGTVNTEAFF. CDR3 DNA sequence: TGTGCCAGCGGAGGGACAGTGAACACTGAAGCTTTCTTT.

The chain is built from TRBV4-1 and TRBJ1-4; D unclear. The CDR3 sequence is 17 residues long. Trimming removed 6 bases at V and 0 bases at J, with 17 bases between. Germline assignment: CDR1 MGHRA and CDR2 YSYEKL. The CDR3 DNA reads TGCGCCAGCAGTGCCTCCCCCGTGGGCGCAACTAATGAAAAACTGTTTTTT. As protein: CASSASPVGATNEKLFF.

This clonotype was found a few times. The genes are TRBV25-1 and TRBJ1-2; maybe TRBD1 (5 bases). The V end was cut by 2 bases, the J end by 4 bases, with 17 bases between. The CDR3 loop spans 16 amino acids. Germline V gene lookup returns CDR1 MGHDK and CDR2 SYGVNS. CDR3 bases: TGTGCCAGCAGTGAACCCTCTCTAAGGGGACCCTATGGCTACACCTTC. This sequence encodes CASSEPSLRGPYGYTF.

This clonotype appeared many times. The chain employs TRBV12-3 or TRBV12-4 and TRBJ1-5; D remains ambiguous. Between the trimmed V and J ends, which lost 2 bases and 6 bases, there was a span of 14 bases. The CDR3 is 15 residues long. CDR3 bases: TGTGCCAGCAGTTTAACCGGTAGAGCAGGTCAGCCCCAGCATTTT. This translates into CASSLTGRAGQPQHF.

This clonotype was detected a few times. The chain couples TRBV10-3 to TRBJ2-2; 7 positions agree with TRBD2. After removal of 6 bases from V and 4 bases from J, the junction contained 2 bases not matched to a gene. Germline loops: CDR1 ENHRY, CDR2 SYGVKD. The CDR3 covers 13 residues. The CDR3 DNA sequence: TGTGCCATCAGGGGGGGGGGCACCGGGGAGCTGTTTTTT. Protein product: CAIRGGGTGELFF.

This clonotype was recorded many times. The V gene is TRBV6-1, the J gene TRBJ1-1, with 11 bases fitting TRBD1. Germline CDR1 is MNHNS and CDR2 is SASEGT. The CDR3 has 16 amino acids. J lost 4 bases, V lost 4 bases, and 8 bases had no gene match. For the CDR3, the DNA is TGTGCCAGCAGTGCTGGGACAGGGGGTGGGAGCACTGAAGCTTTCTTT. Translated: CASSAGTGGGSTEAFF.

This clonotype was recorded once. The rearrangement links TRBV19 to TRBJ2-1; TRBD1 might be the D (6 bases). The germline V gene has CDR1 LNHDA and CDR2 SQIVND (reference sequence). Trimming took 6 bases from V and 3 from J, leaving 18 bases between them. The CDR3 loop spans 16 amino acids. CDR3 residues: CASSPPGRGGYNEQFF. CDR3 bases: TGTGCCAGTAGCCCCCCCGGCAGGGGTGGCTACAATGAGCAGTTCTTC.

In its sample, this clonotype was seen many times. CDR3 region: CSASRLAGGFNEQFF. The CDR3 coding sequence is TGCAGTGCTAGCCGTCTAGCGGGAGGGTTCAATGAGCAGTTCTTC. The chain recombines TRBV20-1 with TRBJ2-1; 12 bases are shared with TRBD2. The CDR3 is 15 residues long. V shed 3 bases, J shed 6 bases, and the junction held 6 bases outside the gene matches. The germline CDR1 and CDR2 sequences are DFQATT and SNEGSKA (reference sequence).

A few counts support this clonotype. CDR3 coding DNA: TGCAGTGCTAGCGCCGGGAGCTCCTACGAGCAGTACTTC. Translation gives CSASAGSSYEQYF. The J gene is TRBJ2-7, the V gene TRBV20-1, with a weak D call TRBD2 (6 bases). The CDR3 extends over 13 amino acids. The germline V gene encodes CDR1 DFQATT and CDR2 SNEGSKA (reference sequence). Trimming took 3 bases from V and 0 from J, leaving 9 bases between them.

This clonotype has just a few counts. The genes are TRBV6-5 and TRBJ1-5; D is uncertain. Per germline, CDR1 MNHEY and CDR2 SVGAGI. The V end was cut by 8 bases, the J end by 6 bases, with 14 bases between. This CDR3 region has 13 residues. This CDR3 reads CASGSQSAQPQHF. The CDR3 DNA reads as TGTGCCAGCGGTTCACAGTCGGCTCAGCCCCAGCATTTT.

This clonotype was seen many times. The V gene is TRBV20-1, the J gene TRBJ2-7, with TRBD2 matching over 7 bases. This CDR3 region has 13 residues. J was trimmed by 2 bases and V by 6 bases; bases with no gene match: 7. Germline CDR1 reads DFQATT; CDR2 reads SNEGSKA (reference sequence). The CDR3 DNA sequence: TGCAGTGCCTGTCTAGCGGATGCCTACGAGCAGTACTTC. Translating gives CSACLADAYEQYF.